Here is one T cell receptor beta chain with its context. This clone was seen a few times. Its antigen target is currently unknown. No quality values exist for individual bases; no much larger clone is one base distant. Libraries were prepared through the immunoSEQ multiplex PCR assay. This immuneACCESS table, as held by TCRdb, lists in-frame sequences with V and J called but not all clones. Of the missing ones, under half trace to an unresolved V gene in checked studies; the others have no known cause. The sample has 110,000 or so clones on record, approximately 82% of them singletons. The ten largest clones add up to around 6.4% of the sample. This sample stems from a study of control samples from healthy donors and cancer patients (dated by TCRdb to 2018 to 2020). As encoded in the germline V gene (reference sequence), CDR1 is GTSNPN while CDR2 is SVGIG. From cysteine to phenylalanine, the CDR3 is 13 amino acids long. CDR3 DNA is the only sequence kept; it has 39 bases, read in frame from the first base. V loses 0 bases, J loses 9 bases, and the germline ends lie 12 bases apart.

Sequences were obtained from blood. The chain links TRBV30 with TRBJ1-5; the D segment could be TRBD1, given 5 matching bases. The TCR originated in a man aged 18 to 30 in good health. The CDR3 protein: CAWSVDSRGPQHF. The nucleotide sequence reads TGTGCCTGGAGTGTAGACAGCCGCGGGCCCCAGCATTTT.